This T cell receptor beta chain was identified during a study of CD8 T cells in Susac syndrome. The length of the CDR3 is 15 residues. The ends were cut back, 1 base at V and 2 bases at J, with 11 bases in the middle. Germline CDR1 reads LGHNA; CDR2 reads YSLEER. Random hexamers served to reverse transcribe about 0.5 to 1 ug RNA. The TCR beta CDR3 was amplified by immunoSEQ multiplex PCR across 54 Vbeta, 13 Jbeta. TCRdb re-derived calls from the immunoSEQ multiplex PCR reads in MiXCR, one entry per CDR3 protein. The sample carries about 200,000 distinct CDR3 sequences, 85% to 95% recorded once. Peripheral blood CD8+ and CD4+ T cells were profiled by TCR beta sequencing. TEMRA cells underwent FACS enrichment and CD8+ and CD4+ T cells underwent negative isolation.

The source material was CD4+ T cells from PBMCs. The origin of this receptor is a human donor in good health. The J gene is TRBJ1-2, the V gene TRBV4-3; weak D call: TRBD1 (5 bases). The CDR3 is CASSQAGRTNYGYTF. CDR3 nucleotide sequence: TGCGCCAGCAGCCAAGCGGGGCGCACCAACTATGGCTACACCTTC.